This is a list of T cell receptor beta chains from one sample in a study of cytomegalovirus exposure and HLA in healthy donors. The data were produced by immunoSEQ multiplex PCR, yet TCRdb's version contains in-frame clones alone and is incomplete. The table records 55,000 to 70,000 clones, about 83% of them present only once. Sequenced material: PBMCs. The receptors were sampled from a human donor in good health. CDR3s leave out the opening cysteine and the closing phenylalanine or tryptophan.

v_call,cdr3_length,cdr3_aa
TRBV19,13,ASSETLADTDTQY
TRBV11-2,12,ASRRQGRTDTQY
TRBV30,11,AWSVAGVVEQY
TRBV7-9,15,ASTSSLWTSRGYEQY
TRBV4-2,12,ASTPGLASHIQY
TRBV5-4,11,ASSLDRVETQY
TRBV11-3,13,ASSLGGDRKETQY
TRBV19,12,ASSIYDSQETQY
TRBV6-1,10,ASTLRATEAF
TRBV28,13,ASSFSGRSRYGYT
TRBV10-1,22,ASRARPALPLCFRILARTYEQY
TRBV7-9,11,ASSPVGVDGYT
TRBV5-1,12,ASSGGLYHNEQF
TRBV28,12,ASSLSGGLETQY
TRBV27,12,ASRALAVHNEQF
TRBV9,18,ASSEDREGGGQGRPDTQY
TRBV18,11,ASSPGTGTLPI
TRBV21-1,15,ASILLNYSGDKETQY
TRBV4-3,14,ASSQVYDSSTDTQY
TRBV14,14,ASSQAPRGGGGELF
TRBV4-2,12,ASSPGTSGYEQY
TRBV7-2,12,ASSTQAGVAEQY